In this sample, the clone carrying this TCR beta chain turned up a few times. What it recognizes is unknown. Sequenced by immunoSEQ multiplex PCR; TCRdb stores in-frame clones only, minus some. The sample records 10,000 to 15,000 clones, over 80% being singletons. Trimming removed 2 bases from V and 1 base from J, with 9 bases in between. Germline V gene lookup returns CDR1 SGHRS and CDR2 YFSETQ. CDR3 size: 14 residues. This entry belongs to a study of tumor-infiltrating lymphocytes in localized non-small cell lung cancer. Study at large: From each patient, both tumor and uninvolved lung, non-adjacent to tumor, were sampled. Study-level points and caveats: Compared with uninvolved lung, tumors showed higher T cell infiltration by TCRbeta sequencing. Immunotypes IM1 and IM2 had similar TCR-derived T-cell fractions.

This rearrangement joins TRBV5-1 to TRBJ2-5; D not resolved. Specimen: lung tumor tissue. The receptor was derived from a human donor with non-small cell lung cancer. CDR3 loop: CASSLRSRQETQYF. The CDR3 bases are TGCGCCAGCAGCTTACGGAGTCGCCAAGAGACCCAGTACTTC. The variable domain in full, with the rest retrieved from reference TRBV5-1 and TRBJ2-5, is KAGVTQTPRYLIKTRGQQVTLSCSPISGHRSVSWYQQTPGQGLQFLFEYFSETQRNKGNFPGRFSGRQFSNSRSEMNVSTLELGDSALYLCASSLRSRQETQYFGPGTRLLVL.